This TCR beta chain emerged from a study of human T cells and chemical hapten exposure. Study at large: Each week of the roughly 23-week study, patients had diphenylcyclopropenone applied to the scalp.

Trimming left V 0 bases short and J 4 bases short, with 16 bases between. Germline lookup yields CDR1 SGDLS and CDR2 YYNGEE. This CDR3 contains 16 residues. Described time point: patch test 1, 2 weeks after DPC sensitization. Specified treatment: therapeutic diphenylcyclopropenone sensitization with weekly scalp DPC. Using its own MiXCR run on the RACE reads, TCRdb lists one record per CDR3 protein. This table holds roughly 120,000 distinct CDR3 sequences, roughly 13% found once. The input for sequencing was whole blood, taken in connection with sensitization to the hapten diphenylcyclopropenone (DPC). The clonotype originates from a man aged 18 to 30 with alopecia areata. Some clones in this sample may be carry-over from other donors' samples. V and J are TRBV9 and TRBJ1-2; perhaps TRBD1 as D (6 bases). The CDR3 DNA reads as TGTGCCAGCAGCGTAGGGGGGACAAGTACGCGCTATGGCTACACCTTC. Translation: CASSVGGTSTRYGYTF.